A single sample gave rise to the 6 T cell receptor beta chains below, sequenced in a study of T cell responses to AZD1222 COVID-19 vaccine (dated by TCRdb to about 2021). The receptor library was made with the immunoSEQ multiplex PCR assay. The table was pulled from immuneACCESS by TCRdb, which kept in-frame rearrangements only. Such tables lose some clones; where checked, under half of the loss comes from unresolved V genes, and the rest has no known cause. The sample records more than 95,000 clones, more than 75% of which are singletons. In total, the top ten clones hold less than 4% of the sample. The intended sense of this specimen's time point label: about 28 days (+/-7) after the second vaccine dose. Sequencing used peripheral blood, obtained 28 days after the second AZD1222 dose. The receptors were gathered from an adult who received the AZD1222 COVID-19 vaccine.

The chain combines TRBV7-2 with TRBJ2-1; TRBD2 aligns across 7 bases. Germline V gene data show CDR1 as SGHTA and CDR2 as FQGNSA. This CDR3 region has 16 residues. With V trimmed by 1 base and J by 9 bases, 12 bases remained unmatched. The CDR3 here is CASSLGSSGIASEQFF. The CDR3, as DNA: TGTGCCAGCAGCTTAGGGTCTAGCGGCATTGCGAGTGAGCAGTTCTTC. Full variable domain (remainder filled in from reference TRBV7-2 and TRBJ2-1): GAGVSQSPSNKVTEKGKDVELRCDPISGHTALYWYRQSLGQGLEFLIYFQGNSAPDKSGLPSDRFSAERTGGSVSTLTIQRTQQEDSAVYLCASSLGSSGIASEQFFGPGTRLTVL.

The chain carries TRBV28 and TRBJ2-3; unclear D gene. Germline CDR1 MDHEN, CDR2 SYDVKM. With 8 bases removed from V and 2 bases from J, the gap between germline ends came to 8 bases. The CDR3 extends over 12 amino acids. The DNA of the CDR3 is TGTGCCAGCCGTAGTCCCACAGATACGCAGTATTTT. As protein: CASRSPTDTQYF.

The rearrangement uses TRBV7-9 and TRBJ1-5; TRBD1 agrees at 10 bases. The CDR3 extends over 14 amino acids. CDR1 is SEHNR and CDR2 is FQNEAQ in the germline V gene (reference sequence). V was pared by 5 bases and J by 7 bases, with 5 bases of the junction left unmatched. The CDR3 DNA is TGTGCCAGCAGCGTTGGGACAGGGGACCAGCCCCAGCATTTT. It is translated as CASSVGTGDQPQHF.

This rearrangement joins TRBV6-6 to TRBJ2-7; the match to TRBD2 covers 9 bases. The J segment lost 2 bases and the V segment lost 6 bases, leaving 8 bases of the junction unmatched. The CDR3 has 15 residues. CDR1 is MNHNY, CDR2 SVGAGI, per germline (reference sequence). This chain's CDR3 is CASRPIAGAPYEQYF. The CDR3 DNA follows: TGTGCCAGCAGACCAATAGCGGGGGCTCCCTACGAGCAGTACTTC.

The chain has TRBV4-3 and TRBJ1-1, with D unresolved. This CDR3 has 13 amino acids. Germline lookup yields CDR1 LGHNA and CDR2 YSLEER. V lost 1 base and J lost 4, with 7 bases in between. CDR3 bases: TGCGCCAGCAGCCAAGGGACCGGCACTGAAGCTTTCTTT. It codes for CASSQGTGTEAFF.

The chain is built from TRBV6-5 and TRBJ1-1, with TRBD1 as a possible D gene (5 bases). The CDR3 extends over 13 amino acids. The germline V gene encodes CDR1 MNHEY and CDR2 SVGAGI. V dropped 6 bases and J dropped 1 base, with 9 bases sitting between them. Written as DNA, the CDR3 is TGTGCCAGCAGAATGAGGGGGAACACTGAAGCTTTCTTT. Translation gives CASRMRGNTEAFF.